What follows is one T cell receptor (beta chain) and its context. The antigen remains undetermined. The CDR3 has 16 amino acids. CDR1 and CDR2 (germline): MRHNA, SNTAGT. With V trimmed by 0 bases and J by 8 bases, 7 bases remained unmatched. It was with 60 Vbeta and 13 Jbeta primers that the PCR ran. Libraries were prepared by immunoSEQ multiplex PCR; TCRdb keeps only in-frame clonotypes and omits some of them. This table has about 34,000 clones, about 80% appearing once. The sample is drawn from a study of cytomegalovirus exposure and HLA in healthy donors. Whole-study findings and limits: Productive rates of about 87% or about 30% were seen for most TCR beta V segments in an earlier analysis. Later on, a genetic analysis was performed. It linked a missense variant in DCLRE1C with V- and J-gene trimming of TCR beta. It was approximately 160 TCR beta chains that were listed as cytomegalovirus-associated. Further analysis was carried out later, and it showed several of the most significant clusters appearing linked to common viral pathogens.

The sequenced sample was PBMCs. The clonotype originates from a woman younger than 35 in good health and CMV-seropositive. V gene TRBV6-4 combines with J gene TRBJ1-4, with 9 positions matching TRBD1. The chain's CDR3 is CASSDSPGQGGEKLFF. CDR3 DNA sequence: TGTGCCAGCAGTGACTCTCCGGGACAGGGAGGGGAAAAACTGTTTTTT.